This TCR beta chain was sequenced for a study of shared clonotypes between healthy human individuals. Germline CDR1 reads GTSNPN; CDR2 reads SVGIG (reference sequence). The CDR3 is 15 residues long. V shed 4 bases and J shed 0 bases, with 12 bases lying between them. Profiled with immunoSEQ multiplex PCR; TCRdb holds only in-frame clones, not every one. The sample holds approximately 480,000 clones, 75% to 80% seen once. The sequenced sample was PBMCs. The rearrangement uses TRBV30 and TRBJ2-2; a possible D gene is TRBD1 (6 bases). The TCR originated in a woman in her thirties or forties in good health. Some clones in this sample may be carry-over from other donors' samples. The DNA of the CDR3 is TGTGCCTGGACGAGGGGGTCGGCGAACACCGGGGAGCTGTTTTTT. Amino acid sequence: CAWTRGSANTGELFF. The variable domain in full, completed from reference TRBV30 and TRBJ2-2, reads SQTIHQWPATLVQPVGSPLSLECTVEGTSNPNLYWYRQAAGRGLQLLFYSVGIGQISSEVPQNLSASRPQDRQFILSSKKLLLSDSGFYLCAWTRGSANTGELFFGEGSRLTVL.